The 26 T cell receptor beta chains presented below share a single source sample, sequenced in a study of cytomegalovirus exposure and HLA in healthy donors. The primer mix had 60 Vbeta and 13 Jbeta primers. Repertoires were generated with immunoSEQ multiplex PCR, while TCRdb's copy carries only in-frame clones and drops some. Of 120,000 to 150,000 clones detected, 73% appear once; the ten largest clones hold 1.3%. Sequences were obtained from PBMCs. These receptor sequences come from a woman aged 40-49 years in good health and CMV-seronegative.

This chain connects TRBV5-4 to TRBJ1-4; 8 bases map to TRBD1. The CDR3 totals 14 residues. J was trimmed by 6 bases and V by 5 bases; bases with no gene match: 6. Germline V lookup: CDR1 SGHNT, CDR2 YYREEE (reference sequence). The CDR3 region is CASSPGGSDEKLFF. The CDR3 coding sequence is TGTGCCAGCAGTCCAGGGGGCTCTGATGAAAAACTGTTTTTT.

This clone was seen a handful of times. The chain combines TRBV9 with TRBJ1-2; the D gene is possibly TRBD1 (6 bases). Germline CDR1 reads SGDLS; CDR2 reads YYNGEE. There are 15 residues in the CDR3. V was cut by 4 bases and J by 0 bases, with 13 bases left in between. CDR3 sequence: CASSPNNRANYGYTF. DNA of the CDR3: TGTGCCAGCAGCCCGAATAACAGGGCTAACTATGGCTACACCTTC. The entire variable domain, with the rest obtained from reference TRBV9 and TRBJ1-2, is as follows: DSGVTQTPKHLITATGQRVTLRCSPRSGDLSVYWYQQSLDQGLQFLIQYYNGEERAKGNILERFSAQQFPDLHSELNLSSLELGDSALYFCASSPNNRANYGYTFGSGTRLTVV.

The V call is TRBV21-1, the J call TRBJ1-2. TRBV21-1 is a listed pseudogene. The CDR3 is made up of 14 amino acids. The CDR3 region has the DNA TGTGCCAGCATCAAGACAACCGAGGGCTATGGCTACACCTTC. It yields the protein CASIKTTEGYGYTF.

This clone was detected only once. CDR3 DNA: TGTGCCAGCAGCCCTCTTCTAGGGGGAGAATCTGAAGCTTTCTTT. It codes for CASSPLLGGESEAFF. This chain joins TRBV7-2 and TRBJ1-1, with TRBD1 as a possible D gene (6 bases). Per the germline V gene, CDR1 is SGHTA and CDR2 is FQGNSA. This CDR3 spans 15 amino acids. V was clipped by 5 bases and J by 6 bases, with 19 bases between them.

V is TRBV6-1 and J is TRBJ2-5; D perhaps matches TRBD2 (7 bases). V lost 3 bases to trimming and J lost 2 bases, with 13 bases between them. CDR1 is MNHNS and CDR2 is SASEGT in the germline V gene. The CDR3 has 15 residues. This chain's CDR3 is CASSDRGGTQETQYF. CDR3 bases: TGTGCCAGCAGTGATAGGGGGGGGACGCAAGAGACCCAGTACTTC.

This clone was counted a single time. This chain uses TRBV28 with TRBJ1-4, with no clear D. The CDR3 loop spans 13 amino acids. Germline CDR1 MDHEN, CDR2 SYDVKM. The germline V and J ends were trimmed by 3 bases and 5 bases, with 7 bases remaining between them. The CDR3, as DNA: TGTGCCAGCAGTTTTGGGCAAAATGAAAAACTGTTTTTT. It is translated as CASSFGQNEKLFF.

This sequence joins TRBV27 and TRBJ2-5; 8 bases line up with TRBD2. The germline CDR1 and CDR2 sequences are MNHEY and SMNVEV (reference sequence). Unmatched junction bases numbered 12, after V lost 8 bases and J lost 4 bases. The CDR3 loop spans 15 amino acids. This CDR3 is CASPPGRGGLETQYF. The CDR3 coding sequence is TGTGCCAGCCCCCCGGGCCGCGGGGGGTTAGAGACCCAGTACTTC.

V and J are TRBV7-3 and TRBJ2-1; TRBD2 matches at 7 bases. The CDR3 covers 15 residues. CDR1 and CDR2 (germline): SGHTA, FQGTGA. V trimming: 5 bases; J trimming: 7 bases; junction bases outside the gene matches: 11. CDR3 coding DNA: TGTGCCAGCAGCCAAAGGGAGGGTAGTAGGAATGAGCAGTTCTTC. It is translated as CASSQREGSRNEQFF.

The chain carries TRBV10-1 and TRBJ2-2; tentatively, D is TRBD1 (6 bases). The CDR3 sequence is 15 residues long. Between the trimmed V and J ends, which lost 5 bases and 5 bases, there was a span of 15 bases. Germline V gene data show CDR1 as WNHNN and CDR2 as SYGVQD (reference sequence). In nucleotides, the CDR3 is TGCGCCAGCAGTAGGGACACTGCGCGAACCGGGGAGCTGTTTTTT. This gives the protein CASSRDTARTGELFF.

J is TRBJ2-3 and V is TRBV27; 7 bases are a match to TRBD2. This CDR3 is built from 17 residues. V lost 6 bases to trimming and J lost 2 bases; unmatched junction nucleotides: 14. Germline lookup yields CDR1 MNHEY and CDR2 SMNVEV (reference sequence). CDR3 coding DNA: TGTGCCAGCAGAACTAAAACTAGCGCACTAGCCACAGATACGCAGTATTTT. Translating gives CASRTKTSALATDTQYF.

The chain carries TRBV9 and TRBJ1-2; weak D call: TRBD1 (5 bases). V lost 0 bases, J lost 5 bases, and 8 bases lay in between. Germline CDR1 reads SGDLS; CDR2 reads YYNGEE. This CDR3 is 13 amino acids long. CDR3 residues: CASSVEDNYGYTF. CDR3 DNA sequence: TGTGCCAGCAGCGTAGAGGACAATTATGGCTACACCTTC.

The chain links TRBV5-6 to TRBJ2-7; TRBD1 aligns across 7 bases. Germline lookup yields CDR1 SGHDT and CDR2 YYEEEE. V shed 0 bases, J shed 3 bases, and the junction held 6 bases outside the gene matches. This CDR3 comprises 15 residues. This chain's CDR3 is CASSLDHQGDYEQYF. The CDR3 DNA sequence: TGTGCCAGCAGCTTGGATCATCAGGGGGACTACGAGCAGTACTTC.

The chain couples TRBV7-3 to TRBJ2-1, with D perhaps TRBD2 (5 bases). The CDR3 totals 17 residues. Deletions cut 1 base from V and 4 bases from J, with 17 bases between. The V gene's germline CDR1 is SGHTA and CDR2 FQGTGA. For the CDR3, the DNA is TGTGCCAGCAGCTTAAATCCCGCCGGGGTGGGGTACAATGAGCAGTTCTTC. This translates into CASSLNPAGVGYNEQFF.

DNA of the CDR3: TGTGCCAGCAGTTGGACAGGGTGGAACACTGAAGCTTTCTTT. Amino acids: CASSWTGWNTEAFF. V usage is TRBV6-5 and J usage is TRBJ1-1; 8 positions match TRBD1. The CDR3 extends over 14 amino acids. The junction had 2 bases not matched to a gene; V was cut back by 4 bases and J by 1 base. The germline CDR1 and CDR2 sequences are MNHEY and SVGAGI.

Judged by abundance, this clone is medium-sized. J is TRBJ1-1 and V is TRBV10-2, with D uncertain. Trimming stripped 3 bases from V and 8 bases from J, with 7 bases between. The CDR3 loop spans 11 amino acids. Germline loops: CDR1 WSHSY, CDR2 SAAADI. DNA of the CDR3: TGCGCCAGCAGTGACCTCTTGGAAGCTTTCTTT. Amino acid sequence: CASSDLLEAFF.

This clone occurred a few times. CDR3 in amino acids: CASSPRDRYGYTF. The CDR3, as DNA: TGCGCCAGCAGCCCCCGGGACAGATATGGCTACACCTTC. V and J are TRBV5-1 and TRBJ1-2, with 7 bases aligning to TRBD1. J was trimmed by 5 bases and V by 4 bases; bases with no gene match: 5. The germline V gene has CDR1 SGHRS and CDR2 YFSETQ. There are 13 residues in the CDR3.

The gene calls are TRBV7-9 and TRBJ1-1; D possibly corresponds to TRBD1 (5 bases). The CDR3 is 14 amino acids. V was shortened by 4 bases and J by 5 bases, with 14 bases between the two germline ends. Germline V gives CDR1 SEHNR, CDR2 FQNEAQ (reference sequence). CDR3 residues: CASSSRREYTEAFF. For the CDR3, the DNA is TGTGCCAGCAGCTCCCGCAGGGAATATACTGAAGCTTTCTTT.

This clone is a singleton in its sample. The V gene is TRBV5-1, the J gene TRBJ2-6; D possibly corresponds to TRBD1 (5 bases). Trimming shortened V by 6 bases and J by 0 bases, and 16 bases separated the two germline ends. In germline, CDR1 is SGHRS, CDR2 YFSETQ. The CDR3 contains 17 residues. The chain's CDR3 is CASTQGQPTSGANVLTF. In DNA form, the CDR3 reads TGCGCCAGCACGCAAGGACAACCCACCTCTGGGGCCAACGTCCTGACTTTC. The whole variable domain, remainder taken from reference TRBV5-1 and TRBJ2-6, is KAGVTQTPRYLIKTRGQQVTLSCSPISGHRSVSWYQQTPGQGLQFLFEYFSETQRNKGNFPGRFSGRQFSNSRSEMNVSTLELGDSALYLCASTQGQPTSGANVLTFGAGSRLTVL.

CDR3 DNA sequence: TGCGCCAGCAGCCAAGGGGCCGGCCCCAACACTGAAGCTTTCTTT. Amino acid sequence: CASSQGAGPNTEAFF. This chain uses TRBV4-1 with TRBJ1-1; no reliable D call. Trimming took 1 base from V and 2 from J, leaving 11 bases between them. The CDR3 sequence is 15 residues long. The V gene's germline CDR1 is MGHRA and CDR2 YSYEKL.

This clone occurred a few times. V usage is TRBV4-3 and J usage is TRBJ1-6; D remains unclear. There are 15 residues in the CDR3. Deletions cut 0 bases from V and 7 bases from J, with 10 bases between. Germline V gene data show CDR1 as LGHNA and CDR2 as YSLEER. CDR3 in amino acids: CASSQEAGWNSPLHF. CDR3 bases: TGCGCCAGCAGCCAAGAGGCAGGTTGGAATTCACCCCTCCACTTT.

This chain joins TRBV5-1 and TRBJ2-7; 7 bases align to TRBD1. Germline V CDR1 and CDR2: SGHRS, YFSETQ. J gave up 5 bases and V 0 bases, and 2 bases lay outside the gene matches. The CDR3 runs 13 residues. DNA of the CDR3: TGCGCCAGCAGCTTGGTGGGGACAGACGAGCAGTACTTC. This translates into CASSLVGTDEQYF.

The sample holds one count of this clone. The chain employs TRBV19 and TRBJ1-1; 10 bases fit TRBD1. Trimming removed 6 bases from V and 0 bases from J; junction bases left unmatched: 7. The CDR3 extends over 16 amino acids. Germline CDR1 LNHDA, CDR2 SQIVND (reference sequence). The CDR3 is CASSPGTGVMNTEAFF. As DNA, the CDR3 is TGTGCCAGTAGCCCCGGGACAGGGGTCATGAACACTGAAGCTTTCTTT.

This clone was counted a few times. This sequence joins TRBV2 and TRBJ2-7; 9 positions match TRBD1. Germline lookup yields CDR1 SNHLY and CDR2 FYNNEI. This CDR3 comprises 15 residues. J gave up 5 bases and V 4 bases, and 9 bases lay outside the gene matches. CDR3 protein: CASSGTGTGIDEQYF. As DNA, the CDR3 is TGTGCCAGCAGTGGGACCGGGACAGGGATCGACGAGCAGTACTTC.

V gene TRBV6-1 combines with J gene TRBJ2-3; possible D gene TRBD1, 6 bases. There are 18 residues in the CDR3. Looked up from germline, CDR1 is MNHNS and CDR2 is SASEGT. V lost 0 bases to trimming and J lost 10 bases, with 26 bases between them. CDR3 nucleotides: TGTGCCAGCAGTGAAGCGCGAATTCGGAGCCAGGGGACATCCGCGCAGTATTTT. Protein: CASSEARIRSQGTSAQYF.

The rearrangement joins TRBV15 to TRBJ2-3; D gene unclear. The CDR3 is 12 amino acids. V was shortened by 1 base and J by 4 bases, with 3 bases between the two germline ends. Per germline, CDR1 LNHNV and CDR2 YYDKDF (reference sequence). CDR3 region: CATSRVADTQYF. Written as DNA, the CDR3 is TGTGCCACCAGCAGAGTCGCAGATACGCAGTATTTT. Together with reference TRBV15 and TRBJ2-3, the CDR3 gives the full variable domain: DAMVIQNPRYQVTQFGKPVTLSCSQTLNHNVMYWYQQKSSQAPKLLFHYYDKDFNNEADTPDNFQSRRPNTSFCFLDIRSPGLGDTAMYLCATSRVADTQYFGPGTRLTVL.

This chain connects TRBV7-2 to TRBJ1-2; TRBD1 aligns across 11 bases. The V and J ends lost 3 bases and 7 bases, in that order; junction bases with no gene match: 7. The CDR3 is made up of 15 amino acids. Germline V gene data show CDR1 as SGHTA and CDR2 as FQGNSA. The CDR3 spells CASSLRTGGAGGYTF. DNA for the CDR3: TGTGCCAGCAGCTTGAGGACAGGGGGCGCGGGTGGCTACACCTTC.